Given below is one T cell receptor (beta chain) in context. The source of the sample is a study of cytomegalovirus exposure and HLA in healthy donors. Amplification used 60 Vbeta primers and 13 Jbeta primers. Profiled with immunoSEQ multiplex PCR; TCRdb holds only in-frame clones, not every one. With about 190,000 clones in the sample, the ten largest clones hold approximately 1%. Trimming removed 0 bases from V and 1 base from J, with 6 bases in between. CDR1 and CDR2 from the germline V gene are KGHSY and FQNENV. This CDR3 comprises 14 residues. This chain joins TRBV16 and TRBJ1-1; D uncertain. The specimen was PBMCs. This receptor was obtained from a woman aged 25-40 years in good health and CMV-seropositive. The CDR3 is CASSQSVENTEAFF. Written as DNA, the CDR3 is TGTGCCAGCAGCCAATCCGTAGAGAACACTGAAGCTTTCTTT. The full variable domain, rest sourced from reference TRBV16 and TRBJ1-1, is GEEVAQTPKHLVRGEGQKAKLYCAPIKGHSYVFWYQQVLKNEFKFLISFQNENVFDETGMPKERFSAKCLPNSPCSLEIQATKLEDSAVYFCASSQSVENTEAFFGQGTRLTVV.